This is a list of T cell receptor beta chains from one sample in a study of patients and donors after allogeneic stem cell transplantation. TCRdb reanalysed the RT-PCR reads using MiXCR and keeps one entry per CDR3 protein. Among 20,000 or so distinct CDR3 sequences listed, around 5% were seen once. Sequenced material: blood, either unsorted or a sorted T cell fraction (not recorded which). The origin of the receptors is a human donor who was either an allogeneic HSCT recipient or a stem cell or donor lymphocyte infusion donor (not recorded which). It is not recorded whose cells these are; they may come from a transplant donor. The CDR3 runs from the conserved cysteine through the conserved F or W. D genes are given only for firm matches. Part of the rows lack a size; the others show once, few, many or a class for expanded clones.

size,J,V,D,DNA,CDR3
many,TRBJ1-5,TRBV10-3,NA,TGTGCCATCAGTGAGTCGAGTGGGGACGGAGGCAATCAGCCCCAGCATTTT,CAISESSGDGGNQPQHF
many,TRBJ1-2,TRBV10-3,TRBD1,TGTGCCATATTGGGGACAGGAACAAACTATGGCTACACCTTC,CAILGTGTNYGYTF
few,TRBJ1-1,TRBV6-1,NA,TGTGCCAGCAGGGGGCAGGCTAACACTGAAGCTTTCTTT,CASRGQANTEAFF
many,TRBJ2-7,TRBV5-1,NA,TGCGCCAGCAGCAATCGGGACGGGGCCTACGAGCAGTACTTC,CASSNRDGAYEQYF
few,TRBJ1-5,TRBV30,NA,TGTGCCTGGAGTGTAAAACAGCTTCTCGATCAGCCCCAGCATTTT,CAWSVKQLLDQPQHF
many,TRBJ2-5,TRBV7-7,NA,TGTGCCAGCAGCCCTAACAGGGAGACCCAGTACTTC,CASSPNRETQYF
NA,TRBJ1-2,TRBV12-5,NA,TGTGCTAGTGGTTTGCCCCAGGGGAGAGGTCGACGTGGCTACACCTTC,CASGLPQGRGRRGYTF
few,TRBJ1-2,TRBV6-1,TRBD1,TGTGCCAGCAGTGGCCGGACAGGGCCGGTAGGCTACACCTTC,CASSGRTGPVGYTF
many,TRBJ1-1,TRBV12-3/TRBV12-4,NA,TGTGCCAGCAGCCGCCCGGACAGATTGAACACTGAAGCTTTCTTT,CASSRPDRLNTEAFF
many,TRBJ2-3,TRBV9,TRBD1,TGTGCCAGCAGCGCTCGGACAGGGGGGGATACGCAGTATTTT,CASSARTGGDTQYF
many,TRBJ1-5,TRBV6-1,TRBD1,TGTGCCAGCAGCCGGACTGGACAGGGTGCACACAATCAGCCCCAGCATTTT,CASSRTGQGAHNQPQHF
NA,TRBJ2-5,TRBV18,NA,TGTGCCAGCTCACCGAAGGGGCCCCAAGAGACCCAGTACTTC,CASSPKGPQETQYF
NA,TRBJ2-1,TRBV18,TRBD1,TGTGCCAGCTCACCGACAGGGGTAAATGAGCAGTTCTTC,CASSPTGVNEQFF